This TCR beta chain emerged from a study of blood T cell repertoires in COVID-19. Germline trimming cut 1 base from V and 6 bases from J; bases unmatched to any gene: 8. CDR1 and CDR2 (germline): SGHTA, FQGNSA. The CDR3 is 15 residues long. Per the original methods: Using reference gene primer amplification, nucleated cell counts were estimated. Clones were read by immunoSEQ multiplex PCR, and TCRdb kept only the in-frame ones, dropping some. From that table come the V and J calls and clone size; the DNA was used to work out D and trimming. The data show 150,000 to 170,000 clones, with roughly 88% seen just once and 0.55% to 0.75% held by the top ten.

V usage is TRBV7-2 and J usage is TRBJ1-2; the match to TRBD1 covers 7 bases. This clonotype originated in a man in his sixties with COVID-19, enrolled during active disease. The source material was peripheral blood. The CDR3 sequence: CASSLGSFQGDGYTF. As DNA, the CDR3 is TGTGCCAGCAGCTTAGGTTCGTTCCAGGGGGATGGCTACACCTTC. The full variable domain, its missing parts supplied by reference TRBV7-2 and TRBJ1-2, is GAGVSQSPSNKVTEKGKDVELRCDPISGHTALYWYRQSLGQGLEFLIYFQGNSAPDKSGLPSDRFSAERTGGSVSTLTIQRTQQEDSAVYLCASSLGSFQGDGYTFGSGTRLTVV.